A selection of T cell receptor beta chains follows, all from one sample in a study of blood T cell repertoires in COVID-19. The data were produced by immunoSEQ multiplex PCR, yet TCRdb's version contains in-frame clones alone and is incomplete. Here the sample spans about 45,000 clones, approximately 80% being singletons. Sequencing was done on a sample of peripheral blood. These receptors were obtained from a man aged 50 to 59 with active COVID-19. Both conserved end residues are part of each CDR3. Each record gives: V gene, D gene, J gene, clone size, CDR3 DNA, CDR3 protein. D genes are given only for firm matches. Clone size is not always given. Where it is, it says once, few, many or a class for expanded clones.

TRBV11-2,NA,TRBJ1-4,NA,TGTGCCAGCAGCTTACGACCGGGTGAAAAACTGTTTTTT,CASSLRPGEKLFF
TRBV7-3,NA,TRBJ1-5,NA,TGTGCCAGCAGCTTAAGGGCAGGGCGGAATCAGCCCCAGCATTTT,CASSLRAGRNQPQHF
TRBV24-1,NA,TRBJ2-2,few,TGTGCCACCTCCCGTGACATGGCGAACACCGGGGAGCTGTTTTTT,CATSRDMANTGELFF
TRBV5-1,TRBD2,TRBJ2-5,NA,TGCGCCAGCAGCTTTTCTAGCGGGGAGACCCAGTACTTC,CASSFSSGETQYF
TRBV11-3,NA,TRBJ1-1,NA,TGTGCCAGCAGTCGCGCGGGTTTCACTGAAGCTTTCTTT,CASSRAGFTEAFF
TRBV4-3,NA,TRBJ1-1,few,TGCGCCAGCAGCTATTCTAGGAACACTGAAGCTTTCTTT,CASSYSRNTEAFF
TRBV7-9,NA,TRBJ2-7,once,TGTGCCAGCAGCTTAAACCTAGCCTACGAGCAGTACTTC,CASSLNLAYEQYF
TRBV16,NA,TRBJ2-7,medium-sized,TGTGCCAGCAGCCACGATCGGACTAACCTTCCCTACGAGCAGTACTTC,CASSHDRTNLPYEQYF
TRBV5-8,NA,TRBJ1-3,NA,TGTGCCAGCAGTTTTCGACAGTACTCTGGAAACACCATATATTTT,CASSFRQYSGNTIYF
TRBV5-1,NA,TRBJ2-3,NA,TGCGCCAGCAGCTTAGCCCGGACAGACACAGATACGCAGTATTTT,CASSLARTDTDTQYF
TRBV9,TRBD1,TRBJ2-5,NA,TGTGCCAGCAGTCGGAGAGGGGGCGGTCAAGAGACCCAGTACTTC,CASSRRGGGQETQYF
TRBV5-1,TRBD1,TRBJ1-6,few,TGCGCCAGCAGCTCCCAACAGGGGGCAGATTCACCCCTCCACTTT,CASSSQQGADSPLHF
TRBV6-6,NA,TRBJ1-1,NA,TGTGCCAGCAGTTACTTTGGCGGGGCGAACACTGAAGCTTTCTTT,CASSYFGGANTEAFF
TRBV6-4,TRBD1,TRBJ2-3,NA,TGTGCCAGCAGCAGGGGGAGCACAGATACGCAGTATTTT,CASSRGSTDTQYF
TRBV27,NA,TRBJ2-1,NA,TGTGCCAGCAGCTGGCTTTCGGGGGTCTACAATGAGCAGTTCTTC,CASSWLSGVYNEQFF
TRBV3-1/TRBV3-2,NA,TRBJ2-7,NA,TGTGCCAGCAGCCAACTGACAGCTTTCTACGAGCAGTACTTC,CASSQLTAFYEQYF
TRBV7-2,NA,TRBJ1-4,NA,TGTGCCAGCAGCTTATTTGGGGCGGGGACTAATGAAAAACTGTTTTTT,CASSLFGAGTNEKLFF
TRBV2,TRBD2,TRBJ2-1,NA,TGTGCCAGCCAACGCGGGACTAGCGGGAGGAACAATGAGCAGTTCTTC,CASQRGTSGRNNEQFF
TRBV7-2,NA,TRBJ1-2,NA,TGTGCCAGCAGCTTAGGAGAGGGCAGCTCTAACTATGGCTACACCTTC,CASSLGEGSSNYGYTF
TRBV7-2,TRBD1,TRBJ1-1,once,TGTGCCAGCAGAAATGGAGGGGGCGGCACTGAAGCTTTCTTT,CASRNGGGGTEAFF
TRBV7-2,TRBD1,TRBJ1-2,NA,TGTGCCAGCAGCACCTACAGGGGGCAGGGTGGCTACACCTTC,CASSTYRGQGGYTF
TRBV28,NA,TRBJ2-1,few,TGTGCCAGCAGTTTATTGGGGTTTCGGGATAAGGGGCAGTTCTTC,CASSLLGFRDKGQFF
TRBV6-1,TRBD2,TRBJ2-2,once,TGTGCCAGCAGTGTTAAGACTAGCGGGGGGGCGGGGGAGCTGTTTTTT,CASSVKTSGGAGELFF
TRBV19,TRBD1,TRBJ2-5,NA,TGTGCCAGTAGCCTGTTGACAGGGAGCCAAGAGACCCAGTACTTC,CASSLLTGSQETQYF
TRBV2,TRBD1,TRBJ2-3,NA,TGTGCCAGCCTGGTCGGGACAGGCTCTAAGACTAGCACAGATACGCAGTATTTT,CASLVGTGSKTSTDTQYF
TRBV9,TRBD1,TRBJ2-7,NA,TGTGCCAGCAGCGTACGGGACAGCTCCTACGAGCAGTACTTC,CASSVRDSSYEQYF
TRBV5-1,NA,TRBJ1-3,NA,TGCGCCAGCAGCTCGGGACACCCGCTCTCTGGAAACACCATATATTTT,CASSSGHPLSGNTIYF
TRBV5-4,TRBD2,TRBJ2-1,NA,TGTGCCAGCAGCTTTGGCGGGGGCTCCTACAATGAGCAGTTCTTC,CASSFGGGSYNEQFF
TRBV6-2/TRBV6-3,NA,TRBJ2-3,NA,TGTGCCAGCAGTTATCACCGCCTAGAGGCAGATACGCAGTATTTT,CASSYHRLEADTQYF
TRBV9,NA,TRBJ2-2,NA,TGTGCCAGCAGCCTTCGGACAGCGAACACCGGGGAGCTGTTTTTT,CASSLRTANTGELFF
TRBV7-2,TRBD1,TRBJ2-1,few,TGTGCCAGCAGCTTGCAGGGGGCAACACACAATGAGCAGTTCTTC,CASSLQGATHNEQFF
TRBV29-1,NA,TRBJ2-1,NA,TGCAGCGTCGGGGGTGGCCGAGGAGGCTCCTACAATGAGCAGTTCTTC,CSVGGGRGGSYNEQFF
TRBV28,NA,TRBJ1-6,NA,TGTGCCAGCAGTCCGATTGACAGTTATAATTCACCCCTCCACTTT,CASSPIDSYNSPLHF
TRBV5-6,TRBD1,TRBJ2-7,NA,TGTGCCAGCAGCTCAGACCGGGACAGCTCCTACGAGCAGTACTTC,CASSSDRDSSYEQYF
TRBV7-3,NA,TRBJ2-1,NA,TGTGCCAGCAGCTTTGGAGGGAACAATGAGCAGTTCTTC,CASSFGGNNEQFF
TRBV14,TRBD1,TRBJ1-2,NA,TGTGCCAGCAGCCACCTACTACCGACGACAGGGATCTATGGCTACACCTTC,CASSHLLPTTGIYGYTF
TRBV19,TRBD1,TRBJ2-3,NA,TGTGCCAGTAGTACCCCCGGACAGGGGGCGTTCGGCACAGATACGCAGTATTTT,CASSTPGQGAFGTDTQYF
TRBV4-3,NA,TRBJ2-1,NA,TGCGCCAGCAGCCAAGAAGGACAGAACTACAATGAGCAGTTCTTC,CASSQEGQNYNEQFF
TRBV21-1,NA,TRBJ2-3,NA,TGTGCCAGCAGCAAAAGAGGAGGCGGGAGCACAGATACGCAGTATTTT,CASSKRGGGSTDTQYF
TRBV3-1/TRBV3-2,TRBD2,TRBJ2-2,NA,TGTGCCAGCAGCCGGGGACTAGCGGGAGACTCCACCGGGGAGCTGTTTTTT,CASSRGLAGDSTGELFF
TRBV7-2,TRBD2,TRBJ2-1,NA,TGTGCCAGCAGCCCCTTAGCGGGAGCTTACAATGAGCAGTTCTTC,CASSPLAGAYNEQFF
TRBV4-3,TRBD2,TRBJ2-1,once,TGCGCCAGCAGCCAAGATACAGCGGGAGTCGCCAATGAGCAGTTCTTC,CASSQDTAGVANEQFF
TRBV7-9,TRBD2,TRBJ2-2,NA,TGTGCCAGCAGCACGGGACTAGCGGGCACCGGGGAGCTGTTTTTT,CASSTGLAGTGELFF
TRBV18,NA,TRBJ1-1,NA,TGTGCCAGCTCGGAGGGAGTTTGGGACACTGAAGCTTTCTTT,CASSEGVWDTEAFF
TRBV6-2/TRBV6-3,TRBD1,TRBJ1-5,NA,TGTGCCAGCAGTTACTTGGGACAGCCTAATCAGCCCCAGCATTTT,CASSYLGQPNQPQHF
TRBV7-3,TRBD1,TRBJ2-3,NA,TGTGCCAGCAGCTCTCCGGACAGGGGTTGGAATACGCAGTATTTT,CASSSPDRGWNTQYF
TRBV7-8,TRBD1,TRBJ2-3,NA,TGTGCCAGCAGCTTAGCCGGACAGGGTCTGGCAGATACGCAGTATTTT,CASSLAGQGLADTQYF
TRBV9,NA,TRBJ2-6,NA,TGTGCCAGCAGCGAGCCCCTCGGGGGAGTCCGGGCCAACGTCCTGACTTTC,CASSEPLGGVRANVLTF
TRBV4-3,NA,TRBJ1-4,NA,TGCGCCAGCAGCCAGGACAGAACTAATGAAAAACTGTTTTTT,CASSQDRTNEKLFF